The next 4 T cell receptor beta chains were all read from a single sample in a study of T cells after posttransplantation cyclophosphamide. The repertoire was sequenced with immunoSEQ multiplex PCR; TCRdb's copy has only in-frame clones and lacks some. Sampling found about 25,000 clones, none seen once. The sequencing input was PBMCs. These receptor sequences come from a woman aged 45-59 years in good health, CMV-negative, and a related stem cell transplant donor.

This clone was picked up many times. The V and J genes are TRBV5-4 and TRBJ2-1; 7 nucleotides line up with TRBD2. The V and J ends lost 2 bases and 7 bases, in that order; junction bases with no gene match: 6. The CDR3 sequence is 14 residues long. Germline lookup yields CDR1 SGHNT and CDR2 YYREEE (reference sequence). The CDR3 region has the DNA TGTGCCAGCAGCTTAGCGGGGTTGTGGAATGAGCAGTTCTTC. It yields the protein CASSLAGLWNEQFF.

This clone was seen at least ten times. The chain links TRBV9 to TRBJ2-1; the D gene is possibly TRBD2 (6 bases). Germline assignment: CDR1 SGDLS and CDR2 YYNGEE. The CDR3 loop spans 15 amino acids. Trimming stripped 0 bases from V and 2 bases from J, with 9 bases between. The CDR3 nucleotides are TGTGCCAGCAGCGTAGGGAGGGGCCCCTACAATGAGCAGTTCTTC. Its translation is CASSVGRGPYNEQFF.

This clone has at least ten counts. The genes are TRBV27 and TRBJ2-7, with TRBD1 matching over 10 bases. The CDR3 spans 15 residues. V was pared by 2 bases and J by 4 bases, with 5 bases of the junction left unmatched. CDR1 is MNHEY and CDR2 is SMNVEV in the germline V gene (reference sequence). This CDR3 is CASSLERTGGYEQYF. In nucleotides, the CDR3 is TGTGCCAGCAGTTTAGAGCGGACAGGGGGGTACGAGCAGTACTTC.

This clone was seen many times. Here the CDR3 reads CATTRQDSGNTIYF. For the CDR3, the DNA is TGTGCCACCACACGCCAAGACTCTGGAAACACCATATATTTT. The chain couples TRBV6-1 to TRBJ1-3; D is ambiguous. Germline V CDR1 and CDR2: MNHNS, SASEGT. The CDR3 is made up of 14 amino acids. Trimming took off 10 bases at V and 0 bases at J, with 13 bases between the two ends.